This T cell receptor (beta chain) was obtained from a study of blood T cell repertoires in COVID-19. Study-level background: Researchers got acute and convalescent COVID-19 samples from the United States, Italy and Spain. PBMCs, B-cell-depleted T cells, or T cells provided the cDNA or gDNA that made up the material.

The authors' processing: How many nucleated cells were present was estimated from reference gene primer amplification. Profiled with immunoSEQ multiplex PCR; TCRdb holds only in-frame clones, not every one. The V and J calls and clone size come from that table; D and trimming were worked out from the DNA. The table lists 250,000 or so clones, under 90% of them singletons. There are 13 residues in the CDR3. Germline V gives CDR1 GTSNPN, CDR2 SVGIG (reference sequence). The V end was cut by 5 bases, the J end by 4 bases, with 14 bases between. This clonotype originated in a woman aged 40 to 50 who had recovered from COVID-19. The chain couples TRBV30 to TRBJ1-2, with D maybe TRBD1 (6 bases). The specimen sequenced was peripheral blood. This chain's CDR3 is CAWVDSLTYGYTF. The CDR3 nucleotides read TGTGCCTGGGTGGACAGCCTAACCTATGGCTACACCTTC.